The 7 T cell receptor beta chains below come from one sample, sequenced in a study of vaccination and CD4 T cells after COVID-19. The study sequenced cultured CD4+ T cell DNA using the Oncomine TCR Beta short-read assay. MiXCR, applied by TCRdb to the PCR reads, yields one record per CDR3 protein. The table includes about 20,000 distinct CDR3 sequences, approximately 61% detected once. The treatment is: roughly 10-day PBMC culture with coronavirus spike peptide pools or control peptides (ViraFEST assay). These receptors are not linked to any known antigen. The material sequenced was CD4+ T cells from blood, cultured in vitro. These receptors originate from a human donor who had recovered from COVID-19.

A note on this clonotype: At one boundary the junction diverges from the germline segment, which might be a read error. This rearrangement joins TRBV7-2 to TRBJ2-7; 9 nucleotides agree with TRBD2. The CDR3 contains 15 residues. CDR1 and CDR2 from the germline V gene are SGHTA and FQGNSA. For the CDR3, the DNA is TGTGCCAGCGGCTTGGATAGCGGGAGAACGAGGGAGCAGTACTTC. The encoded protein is CASGLDSGRTREQYF.

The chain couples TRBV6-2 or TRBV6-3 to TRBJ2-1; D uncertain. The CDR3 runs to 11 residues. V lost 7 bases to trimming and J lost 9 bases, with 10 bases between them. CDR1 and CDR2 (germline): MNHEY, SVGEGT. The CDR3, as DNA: TGTGCCAGCACCCAAAGCAGTGAGCAGTTCTTC. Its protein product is CASTQSSEQFF.

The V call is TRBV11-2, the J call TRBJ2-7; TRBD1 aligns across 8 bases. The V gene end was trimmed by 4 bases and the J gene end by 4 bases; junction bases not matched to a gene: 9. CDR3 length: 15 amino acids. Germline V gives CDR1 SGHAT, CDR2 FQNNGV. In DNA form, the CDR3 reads TGTGCCAGCAGCTCTCAAGCCGGGACAGGATACGAGCAGTACTTC. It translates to CASSSQAGTGYEQYF.

CDR3 nucleotide sequence: TGTGCCAGCAGTGCGGGCAGGGTGGACACTGAAGCTTTCTTT. It yields the protein CASSAGRVDTEAFF. The rearrangement joins TRBV2 to TRBJ1-1; tentatively, D is TRBD1 (5 bases). Trimming took 4 bases from V and 3 from J, leaving 12 bases between them. CDR1 SNHLY and CDR2 FYNNEI come from the germline V gene. The CDR3 length is 14 residues. The whole variable domain, filled in from reference TRBV2 and TRBJ1-1, reads EPEVTQTPSHQVTQMGQEVILRCVPISNHLYFYWYRQILGQKVEFLVSFYNNEISEKSEIFDDQFSVERPDGSNFTLKIRSTKLEDSAMYFCASSAGRVDTEAFFGQGTRLTVV.

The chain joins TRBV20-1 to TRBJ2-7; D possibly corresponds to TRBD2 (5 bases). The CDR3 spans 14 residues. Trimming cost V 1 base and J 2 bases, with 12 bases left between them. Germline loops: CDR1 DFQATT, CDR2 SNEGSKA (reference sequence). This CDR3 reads CSARGLSGTYEQYF. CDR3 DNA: TGCAGTGCTAGAGGTTTAAGCGGAACCTACGAGCAGTACTTC.

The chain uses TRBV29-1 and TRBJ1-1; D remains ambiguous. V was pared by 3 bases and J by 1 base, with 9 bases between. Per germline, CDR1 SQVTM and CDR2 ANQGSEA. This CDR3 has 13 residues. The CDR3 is CSVEPTGNTEAFF. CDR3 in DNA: TGCAGCGTTGAGCCGACGGGGAACACTGAAGCTTTCTTT.

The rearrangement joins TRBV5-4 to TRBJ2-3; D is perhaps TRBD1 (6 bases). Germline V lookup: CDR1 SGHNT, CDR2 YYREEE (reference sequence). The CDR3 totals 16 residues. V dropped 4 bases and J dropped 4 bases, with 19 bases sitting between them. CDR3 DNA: TGTGCCAGCAGCCCGAGGGGTGGGGGCCTCGCAGATACGCAGTATTTT. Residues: CASSPRGGGLADTQYF. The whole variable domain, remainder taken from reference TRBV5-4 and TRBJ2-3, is ETGVTQSPTHLIKTRGQQVTLRCSSQSGHNTVSWYQQALGQGPQFIFQYYREEENGRGNFPPRFSGLQFPNYSSELNVNALELDDSALYLCASSPRGGGLADTQYFGPGTRLTVL.